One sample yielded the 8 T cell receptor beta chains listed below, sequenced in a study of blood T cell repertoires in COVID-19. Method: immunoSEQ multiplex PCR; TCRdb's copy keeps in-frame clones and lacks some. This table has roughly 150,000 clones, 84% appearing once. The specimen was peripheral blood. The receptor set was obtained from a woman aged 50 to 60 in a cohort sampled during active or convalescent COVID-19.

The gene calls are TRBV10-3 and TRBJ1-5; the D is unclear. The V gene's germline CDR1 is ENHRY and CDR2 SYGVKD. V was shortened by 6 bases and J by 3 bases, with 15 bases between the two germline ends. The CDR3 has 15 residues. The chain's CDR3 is CAIRAGLENNQPQHF. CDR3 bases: TGTGCCATCAGGGCGGGATTGGAGAACAATCAGCCCCAGCATTTT.

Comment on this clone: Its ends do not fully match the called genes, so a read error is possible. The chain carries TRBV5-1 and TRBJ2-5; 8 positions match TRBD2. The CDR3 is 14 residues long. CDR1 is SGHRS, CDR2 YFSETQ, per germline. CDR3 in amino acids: CASCLGAGGETQYF. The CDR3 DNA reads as TGCGCCAGCTGCTTGGGGGCGGGGGGCGAGACCCAGTACTTC.

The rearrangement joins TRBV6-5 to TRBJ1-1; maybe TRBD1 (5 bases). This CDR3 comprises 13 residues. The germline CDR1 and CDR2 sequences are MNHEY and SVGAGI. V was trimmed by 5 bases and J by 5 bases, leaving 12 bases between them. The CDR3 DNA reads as TGTGCCAGCAGTCCGACAGTCTTTACTGAAGCTTTCTTT. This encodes CASSPTVFTEAFF.

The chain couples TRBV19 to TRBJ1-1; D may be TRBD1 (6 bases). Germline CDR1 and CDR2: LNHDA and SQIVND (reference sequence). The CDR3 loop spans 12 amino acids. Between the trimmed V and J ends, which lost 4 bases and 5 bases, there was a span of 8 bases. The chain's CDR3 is CASSTQGTEAFF. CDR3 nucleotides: TGTGCCAGTAGTACACAGGGTACTGAAGCTTTCTTT. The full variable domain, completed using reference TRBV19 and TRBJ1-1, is DGGITQSPKYLFRKEGQNVTLSCEQNLNHDAMYWYRQDPGQGLRLIYYSQIVNDFQKGDIAEGYSVSREKKESFPLTVTSAQKNPTAFYLCASSTQGTEAFFGQGTRLTVV.

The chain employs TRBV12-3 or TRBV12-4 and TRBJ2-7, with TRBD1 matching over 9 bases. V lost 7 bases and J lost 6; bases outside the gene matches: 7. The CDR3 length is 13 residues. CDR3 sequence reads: CASTSGQGAEQYF. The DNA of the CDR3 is TGTGCCAGCACCTCGGGACAGGGTGCCGAGCAGTACTTC.

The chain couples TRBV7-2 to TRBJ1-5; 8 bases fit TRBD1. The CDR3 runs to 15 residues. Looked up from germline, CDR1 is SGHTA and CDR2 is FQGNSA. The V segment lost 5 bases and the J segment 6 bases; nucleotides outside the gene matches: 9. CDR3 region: CASSPLGQGGQPQHF. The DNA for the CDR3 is TGTGCCAGCAGCCCCCTAGGACAGGGTGGTCAGCCCCAGCATTTT.

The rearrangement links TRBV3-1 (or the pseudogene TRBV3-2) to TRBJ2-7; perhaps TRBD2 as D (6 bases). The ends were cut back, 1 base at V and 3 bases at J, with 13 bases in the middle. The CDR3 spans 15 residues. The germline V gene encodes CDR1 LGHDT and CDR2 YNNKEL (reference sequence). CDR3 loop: CASSQVFGGDYEQYF. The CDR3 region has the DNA TGTGCCAGCAGCCAAGTTTTCGGCGGGGACTACGAGCAGTACTTC.

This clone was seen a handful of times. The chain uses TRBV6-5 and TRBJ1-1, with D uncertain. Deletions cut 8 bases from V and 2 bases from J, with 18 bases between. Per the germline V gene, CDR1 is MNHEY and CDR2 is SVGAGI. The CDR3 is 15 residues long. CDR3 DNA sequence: TGTGCCAGCTCCCCTTTCTACGTGGGCAACACTGAAGCTTTCTTT. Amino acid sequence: CASSPFYVGNTEAFF.